This TCR beta chain was identified during a study of blood T cells in healthy people across ages. Together with a sample-barcoded 5' primer, a J-beta primer mix was included in a second PCR lasting about 7 to 12 cycles. The authors tagged each cDNA molecule using a template-switch adaptor with 12 random nucleotides. No fewer than 3 million CDR3-containing paired-end reads came from each sample. A single record per CDR3 protein comes from TCRdb applying MiXCR to the 5' RACE reads. The table lists 650,000 to 800,000 distinct CDR3 sequences, over 40% of them singletons, with roughly 14% in the top ten. With respect to this clonotype: Antigen specificity is unknown.

The CDR3 totals 16 residues. The V gene lost 4 bases and the J gene lost 11 bases, with 26 bases spanning the gap. The germline V gene has CDR1 SGHTA and CDR2 FQGNSA. Study results and limitations: Roughly linear declines in TCR beta diversity per million T cells occurred with age.

This receptor was identified in a woman over 75 in good health. The sample taken for sequencing was blood. The chain recombines TRBV7-2 with TRBJ2-5, with D possibly being TRBD2 (5 bases). The DNA of the CDR3 is TGTGCCAGCAGCTCAAGGGTGGTGACCAATGCGAGGGAGCAGTACTTC. The encoded protein is CASSSRVVTNAREQYF.